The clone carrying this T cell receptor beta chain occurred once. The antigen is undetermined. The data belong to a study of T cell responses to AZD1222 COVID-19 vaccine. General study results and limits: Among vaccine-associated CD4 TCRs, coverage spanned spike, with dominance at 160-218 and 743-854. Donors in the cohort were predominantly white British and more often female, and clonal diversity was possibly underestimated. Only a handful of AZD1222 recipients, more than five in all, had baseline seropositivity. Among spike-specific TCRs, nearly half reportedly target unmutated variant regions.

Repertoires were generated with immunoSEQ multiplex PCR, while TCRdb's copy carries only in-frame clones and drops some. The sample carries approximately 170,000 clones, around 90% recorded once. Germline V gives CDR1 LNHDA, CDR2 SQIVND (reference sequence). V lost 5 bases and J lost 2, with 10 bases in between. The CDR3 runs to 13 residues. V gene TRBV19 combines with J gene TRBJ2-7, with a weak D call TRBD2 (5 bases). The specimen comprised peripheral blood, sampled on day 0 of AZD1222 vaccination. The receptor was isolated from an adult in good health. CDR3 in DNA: TGTGCCAGTAGTCCCGGACTGACCTACGAGCAGTACTTC. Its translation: CASSPGLTYEQYF. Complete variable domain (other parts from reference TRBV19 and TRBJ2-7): DGGITQSPKYLFRKEGQNVTLSCEQNLNHDAMYWYRQDPGQGLRLIYYSQIVNDFQKGDIAEGYSVSREKKESFPLTVTSAQKNPTAFYLCASSPGLTYEQYFGPGTRLTVT.